This TCR beta chain comes out of a study of blood T cell repertoires in COVID-19. Libraries were prepared by immunoSEQ multiplex PCR; TCRdb keeps only in-frame clonotypes and omits some of them. The table records under 250,000 clones, over 80% of them present only once. The V and J ends lost 4 bases and 9 bases respectively, with 6 bases between them. Germline lookup yields CDR1 SEHNR and CDR2 FQNEAQ (reference sequence). This CDR3 comprises 11 residues. The sequence was obtained from a woman aged 40 to 49 who had been exposed to COVID-19. The V call is TRBV7-9, the J call TRBJ1-4; D gene uncertain. The sequencing input was PBMCs or T cells enriched from blood (not recorded which). CDR3 nucleotide sequence: TGTGCCAGCAGCTCGGGAAAAAAACTGTTTTTT. Encoded protein: CASSSGKKLFF. Full variable domain (remainder filled in from reference TRBV7-9 and TRBJ1-4): DTGVSQNPRHKITKRGQNVTFRCDPISEHNRLYWYRQTLGQGPEFLTYFQNEAQLEKSRLLSDRFSAERPKGSFSTLEIQRTEQGDSAMYLCASSSGKKLFFGSGTQLSVL.